The clone carrying this TCR beta chain showed up just a few times. Its antigen remains unidentified. V dropped 7 bases and J dropped 7 bases, with 11 bases sitting between them. The length of the CDR3 is 12 residues. Germline V gives CDR1 MNHEY, CDR2 SVGEGT. Whole-study findings and limits: The TCR gene usage of tumor memory CD4+ T cells clustered together with blood and lymph node memory CD4+ cells and with lymph node naive CD4+ cells. Tumor-infiltrating Treg TCR alpha and beta sequences overlapped most with tumor naive CD4+ T cells, then blood naive.

Tregs were sorted as CD4+CD25+CD127-/low cells. From the 5' RACE reads, TCRdb called clonotypes with MiXCR, one entry per CDR3 protein. The sample has around 34,000 distinct CDR3 sequences; over 20% are singletons. Sequencing used tumor-infiltrating Tregs sorted from the breast tumor. This clonotype was obtained from a female donor with breast cancer. The chain has TRBV6-2 or TRBV6-3 and TRBJ1-5, with no clear D. For the CDR3, the DNA is TGTGCCAGCAACGACCCGGGACAGCCCCAGCATTTT. This encodes CASNDPGQPQHF.